This entry concerns a single T cell receptor (beta chain). The data originate from a study of blood T cell repertoires in COVID-19. The V end lost 7 bases, the J end lost 0 bases, and 13 bases lay between the germline ends. Germline V CDR1 and CDR2: MDHEN, SYDVKM. The CDR3 totals 14 residues. Repertoires were generated with immunoSEQ multiplex PCR, while TCRdb's copy carries only in-frame clones and drops some. This sample carries 200,000 to 300,000 clones, approximately 90% of them seen once, and the ten largest clones take approximately 4.1%. The sequenced sample consisted of PBMCs or T cells enriched from blood (not recorded which). This TCR came from a woman in her twenties or thirties who had recovered from COVID-19. The chain employs TRBV28 and TRBJ2-7, with D perhaps TRBD1 (6 bases). The CDR3: CASNTRTVSYEQYF. CDR3 coding DNA: TGTGCCAGCAACACCAGGACAGTCTCCTACGAGCAGTACTTC.